The T cell receptor (beta chain) described here comes from a study of shared clonotypes between healthy human individuals. Overall study results and limits: The study's rarefaction showed incomplete sorted-subset sequencing despite large depth.

TCRdb's table, derived via immunoSEQ multiplex PCR, lists solely in-frame clones and lacks some. The top ten hold more than 0.55% of the sample, which has 950,000 to 1,100,000 clones, 75% to 80% seen once. V was clipped by 2 bases and J by 3 bases; unmatched bases: 5. Germline lookup yields CDR1 SGHTA and CDR2 FQGNSA. CDR3 length: 16 amino acids. On this clone itself: Its antigen is undetermined.

The sequencing sample was made of memory CD4+ T cells from PBMCs. Subset: CD45RA-negative fraction. The clonotype was recovered from a man between 18 and 35 years old in good health. Some clones in this sample may be carry-over from other donors' samples. This chain links TRBV7-2 with TRBJ2-2, with 8 bases that match TRBD2. CDR3 in amino acids: CASSLTGGTHTGELFF. CDR3 nucleotides: TGTGCCAGCAGCTTAACGGGAGGGACTCACACCGGGGAGCTGTTTTTT.